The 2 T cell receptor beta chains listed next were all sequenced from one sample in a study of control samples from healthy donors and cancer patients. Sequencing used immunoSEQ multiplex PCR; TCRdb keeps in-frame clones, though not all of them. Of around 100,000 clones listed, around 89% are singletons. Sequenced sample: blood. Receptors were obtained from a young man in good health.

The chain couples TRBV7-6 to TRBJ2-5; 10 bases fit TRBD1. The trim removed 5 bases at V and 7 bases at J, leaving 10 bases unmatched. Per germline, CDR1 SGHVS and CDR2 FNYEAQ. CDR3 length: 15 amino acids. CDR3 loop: CASSPFPGTGVTQYF. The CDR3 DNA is TGTGCCAGCAGCCCCTTCCCCGGGACAGGGGTGACCCAGTACTTC.

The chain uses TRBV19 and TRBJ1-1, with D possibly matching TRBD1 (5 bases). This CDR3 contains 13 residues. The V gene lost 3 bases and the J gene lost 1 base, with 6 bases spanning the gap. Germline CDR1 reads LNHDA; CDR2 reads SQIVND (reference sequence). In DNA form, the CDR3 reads TGTGCCAGTAGTATCAGGGAGAACACTGAAGCTTTCTTT. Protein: CASSIRENTEAFF.